A single sample is the source of the 21 T cell receptor beta chains below, sequenced in a study of OX40 agonist ivuxolimab in advanced cancers. Measured with immunoSEQ multiplex PCR; TCRdb has only the in-frame clones, and not every one. This sample has more than 45,000 clones, with approximately 90% found just once. This specimen consisted of CD4+ or CD8+ T cells sorted from blood, obtained in a trial of the OX40 agonist ivuxolimab. The receptors were gathered from an adult with an advanced solid tumor such as melanoma, head and neck, liver or kidney cancer.

The V call is TRBV9, the J call TRBJ2-3; 11 positions agree with TRBD2. The junction had 6 bases not matched to a gene; V was cut back by 0 bases and J by 9 bases. The germline V gene encodes CDR1 SGDLS and CDR2 YYNGEE. The CDR3 totals 15 residues. CDR3 sequence (DNA): TGTGCCAGCAGCGTAGGAACTAGCGGGAGTGAAACGCAGTATTTT. This sequence encodes CASSVGTSGSETQYF.

This sequence joins TRBV6-4 and TRBJ2-7; 8 nucleotides match TRBD2. Germline V gene sequence: CDR1 MRHNA, CDR2 SNTAGT. J was trimmed by 4 bases and V by 9 bases; bases with no gene match: 11. The CDR3 loop spans 14 amino acids. Written as DNA, the CDR3 is TGTGCCAGTGTCAGCGGGGGCCCACCGTACGAGCAGTACTTC. This gives the protein CASVSGGPPYEQYF.

This sequence joins TRBV28 and TRBJ2-7; no firm D call. Germline V gene data show CDR1 as MDHEN and CDR2 as SYDVKM. V lost 7 bases to trimming and J lost 4 bases, with 17 bases between them. CDR3 length: 14 amino acids. For the CDR3, the DNA is TGTGCCAGCAATCCCACGGCGAGCAAATACGAGCAGTACTTC. Amino acid sequence: CASNPTASKYEQYF.

The gene calls are TRBV11-3 and TRBJ2-2; D gene ambiguous. There are 13 residues in the CDR3. Germline V gene sequence: CDR1 SGHNT, CDR2 YENEEA. The V and J ends lost 1 base and 4 bases respectively, with 4 bases between them. This chain's CDR3 is CASSLAFTGELFF. The CDR3 DNA reads TGTGCCAGCAGCTTAGCCTTCACCGGGGAGCTGTTTTTT.

The V gene is TRBV27, the J gene TRBJ2-7; D might be TRBD2 (5 bases). Per germline, CDR1 MNHEY and CDR2 SMNVEV (reference sequence). The CDR3 covers 14 residues. V lost 1 base to trimming and J lost 1 base, with 8 bases between them. CDR3 sequence reads: CASSLYRGSYEQYF. The CDR3 bases are TGTGCCAGCAGTTTATATCGGGGATCCTACGAGCAGTACTTC.

V gene TRBV19 combines with J gene TRBJ2-7; 9 bases are shared with TRBD1. V shed 10 bases and J 6 bases; nucleotides not matched to a gene: 10. CDR3 length: 13 residues. Germline CDR1 and CDR2: LNHDA and SQIVND (reference sequence). CDR3 bases: TGTGCCACGTCCGACAGGGGGTCTTCCGAGCAGTACTTC. This encodes CATSDRGSSEQYF.

The chain links TRBV28 to TRBJ1-5, with 9 nucleotides matching TRBD1. Germline CDR1 MDHEN, CDR2 SYDVKM. This CDR3 has 15 amino acids. Trimming cost V 3 bases and J 4 bases; bases outside gene matches: 4. CDR3 bases: TGTGCCAGCAGTTTTCGGACAGGGGCTAATCAGCCCCAGCATTTT. Translated: CASSFRTGANQPQHF.

Only a few counts were recorded for this clone. The chain uses TRBV19 and TRBJ2-1, with 13 nucleotides matching TRBD2. Unmatched junction bases numbered 7, after V lost 3 bases and J lost 5 bases. The CDR3 is 17 amino acids. Germline loops: CDR1 LNHDA, CDR2 SQIVND (reference sequence). The CDR3 loop is CASSINQGLAGNNEQFF. In nucleotides, the CDR3 is TGTGCCAGTAGTATCAATCAGGGACTAGCGGGAAACAATGAGCAGTTCTTC.

The rearrangement links TRBV10-3 to TRBJ2-7, with 13 nucleotides matching TRBD2. J gave up 4 bases and V 3 bases, and 9 bases lay outside the gene matches. This CDR3 has 17 residues. Germline loops: CDR1 ENHRY, CDR2 SYGVKD. Here the CDR3 reads CAISDQGKGLAGYEQYF. The CDR3 DNA is TGTGCCATCAGTGACCAGGGGAAGGGACTAGCGGGATACGAGCAGTACTTC.

V gene TRBV5-1 combines with J gene TRBJ2-5; 12 bases are shared with TRBD2. V was clipped by 4 bases and J by 2 bases; unmatched bases: 3. The CDR3 is 15 amino acids. Germline CDR1 reads SGHRS; CDR2 reads YFSETQ. The CDR3 nucleotides read TGCGCCAGCAGCAGTGGACTAGCGGGGCAAGAGACCCAGTACTTC. Residues: CASSSGLAGQETQYF. The entire variable domain, with the rest obtained from reference TRBV5-1 and TRBJ2-5, is as follows: KAGVTQTPRYLIKTRGQQVTLSCSPISGHRSVSWYQQTPGQGLQFLFEYFSETQRNKGNFPGRFSGRQFSNSRSEMNVSTLELGDSALYLCASSSGLAGQETQYFGPGTRLLVL.

This sequence joins TRBV5-1 and TRBJ1-5; TRBD1 might be the D (6 bases). V was shortened by 2 bases and J by 7 bases, with 7 bases between the two germline ends. The germline V gene encodes CDR1 SGHRS and CDR2 YFSETQ. CDR3 length: 12 residues. CDR3 nucleotide sequence: TGCGCCAGCAGCTTCACAGGGCAGCCCCAGCATTTT. Protein product: CASSFTGQPQHF. Filled out from reference TRBV5-1 and TRBJ1-5, the complete variable domain reads KAGVTQTPRYLIKTRGQQVTLSCSPISGHRSVSWYQQTPGQGLQFLFEYFSETQRNKGNFPGRFSGRQFSNSRSEMNVSTLELGDSALYLCASSFTGQPQHFGDGTRLSIL.

The chain couples TRBV6-5 to TRBJ2-7; D tentatively reads TRBD1 or TRBD2 (5 bases each). Trimming cost V 0 bases and J 6 bases, with 9 bases left between them. Germline values: CDR1 MNHEY, CDR2 SVGAGI. This CDR3 has 13 residues. This chain's CDR3 is CASSYSAGTEQYF. DNA of the CDR3: TGTGCCAGCAGTTACTCAGCAGGGACCGAGCAGTACTTC.

The chain uses TRBV7-8 and TRBJ1-1; TRBD1 is a possible D gene (5 bases). Germline V gene lookup returns CDR1 SGHVS and CDR2 FQNEAQ. Trimming pared 3 bases from V and 1 base from J, leaving 12 bases between. The length of the CDR3 is 15 residues. The DNA for the CDR3 is TGTGCCAGCAGCTTGTTCAGACAGACGAACACTGAAGCTTTCTTT. Its translation is CASSLFRQTNTEAFF.

The V and J genes are TRBV7-2 and TRBJ2-7; 7 bases match TRBD2. Trimming took 0 bases from V and 7 from J; bases not matched to a gene: 9. Germline V gene lookup returns CDR1 SGHTA and CDR2 FQGNSA. This CDR3 is built from 15 residues. CDR3 coding DNA: TGTGCCAGCAGCTTAGCCACGGGGGGTAGTCCGGAGCAGTACTTC. This codes for CASSLATGGSPEQYF. Complete variable domain (other parts from reference TRBV7-2 and TRBJ2-7): GAGVSQSPSNKVTEKGKDVELRCDPISGHTALYWYRQSLGQGLEFLIYFQGNSAPDKSGLPSDRFSAERTGGSVSTLTIQRTQQEDSAVYLCASSLATGGSPEQYFGPGTRLTVT.

This clone was seen once. J is TRBJ2-2 and V is TRBV9; D is possibly TRBD2 (5 bases). Germline CDR1 reads SGDLS; CDR2 reads YYNGEE. The germline V and J ends were trimmed by 3 bases and 4 bases, with 13 bases remaining between them. CDR3 length: 15 residues. CDR3 sequence: CASSERSGVTGELFF. CDR3 DNA: TGTGCCAGCAGCGAACGGAGCGGAGTCACCGGGGAGCTGTTTTTT.

This chain uses TRBV11-2 with TRBJ2-1; no clear D. Germline loops: CDR1 SGHAT, CDR2 FQNNGV. The V gene lost 0 bases and the J gene lost 0 bases, with 6 bases spanning the gap. The CDR3 loop spans 15 amino acids. The chain's CDR3 is CASSLEASSYNEQFF. For the CDR3, the DNA is TGTGCCAGCAGCTTAGAGGCGAGCTCCTACAATGAGCAGTTCTTC. Full variable domain (outside the CDR3, taken from reference TRBV11-2 and TRBJ2-1): EAGVAQSPRYKIIEKRQSVAFWCNPISGHATLYWYQQILGQGPKLLIQFQNNGVVDDSQLPKDRFSAERLKGVDSTLKIQPAKLEDSAVYLCASSLEASSYNEQFFGPGTRLTVL.

The rearrangement links TRBV27 to TRBJ2-1; the match to TRBD2 covers 7 bases. The ends lost 7 bases at V and 4 bases at J; junction bases unmatched: 7. The CDR3 has 14 residues. Germline V gives CDR1 MNHEY, CDR2 SMNVEV (reference sequence). CDR3 region: CASNIKAGYNEQFF. DNA of the CDR3: TGTGCCAGCAATATAAAAGCGGGATACAATGAGCAGTTCTTC.

The rearrangement joins TRBV9 to TRBJ2-1, with 7 bases aligning to TRBD2. The V and J ends lost 7 bases and 5 bases, in that order; junction bases with no gene match: 12. The germline V gene encodes CDR1 SGDLS and CDR2 YYNGEE. The CDR3 is made up of 15 amino acids. The DNA for the CDR3 is TGTGCCAGCGCAGCGGGCGGGAGCGGAGACAATGAGCAGTTCTTC. It encodes CASAAGGSGDNEQFF. Full variable domain (remainder filled in from reference TRBV9 and TRBJ2-1): DSGVTQTPKHLITATGQRVTLRCSPRSGDLSVYWYQQSLDQGLQFLIQYYNGEERAKGNILERFSAQQFPDLHSELNLSSLELGDSALYFCASAAGGSGDNEQFFGPGTRLTVL.

The rearrangement uses TRBV5-8 and TRBJ2-2; D may be TRBD1 (5 bases). CDR1 SGHTS and CDR2 YDEGEE come from the germline V gene. V lost 0 bases and J 2 bases, leaving 17 bases between the germline ends. The CDR3 is 18 amino acids. The CDR3 DNA is TGTGCCAGCAGCTTGGTAGCAAACTATGACAGAAACACCGGGGAGCTGTTTTTT. Protein product: CASSLVANYDRNTGELFF.

There are a few counts of this clone. This chain joins TRBV7-8 and TRBJ2-1, with D unclear. In germline, CDR1 is SGHVS, CDR2 FQNEAQ. V lost 2 bases and J 5 bases, leaving 4 bases between the germline ends. The CDR3 extends over 12 amino acids. CDR3: CASSLYHNEQFF. In DNA, the CDR3 is TGTGCCAGCAGCTTATACCACAATGAGCAGTTCTTC.

This clone is a singleton in its sample. The V call is TRBV13, the J call TRBJ2-7; perhaps TRBD1 as D (5 bases). Germline lookup yields CDR1 PRHDT and CDR2 FYEKMQ (reference sequence). V lost 5 bases and J 6 bases, leaving 14 bases between the germline ends. There are 13 residues in the CDR3. For the CDR3, the DNA is TGTGCCAGCAGCCAGGTTAAGGGGTCCGAGCAGTACTTC. Translating gives CASSQVKGSEQYF.